This entry features one TCR beta chain sequence. The antigen remains undetermined. Amplification of TCR beta CDR3 regions was performed using RNA transcripts as template. A first-round RT-PCR of the TCR CDR3 used the HTBI primer set. A single record per CDR3 protein comes from TCRdb applying MiXCR to the multiplex PCR reads. This table holds fewer than 550,000 distinct CDR3 sequences, approximately 25% found once. This specimen comes from a study of T cells in Graves' hyperthyroidism and ophthalmopathy. About the research overall: Sampling of peripheral blood happened at initial diagnosis, prior to any treatment.

After removal of 2 bases from V and 1 base from J, the junction contained 9 bases not matched to a gene. This CDR3 is built from 17 residues. CDR1 and CDR2 (germline): SGHAT, FQDESV (reference sequence). Study outcomes and limitations: The blood repertoire included most of the expanded thyroid clonotypes above 0.001.

This receptor was obtained from a woman in her 30s with Graves' ophthalmopathy. The sample was blood. The chain recombines TRBV11-1 with TRBJ1-1, with 8 bases identical to TRBD1. In nucleotides, the CDR3 is TGTGCCAGCAGCTTAAAAGGACAGGGCCTGTGGAACACTGAAGCTTTCTTT. As protein: CASSLKGQGLWNTEAFF.